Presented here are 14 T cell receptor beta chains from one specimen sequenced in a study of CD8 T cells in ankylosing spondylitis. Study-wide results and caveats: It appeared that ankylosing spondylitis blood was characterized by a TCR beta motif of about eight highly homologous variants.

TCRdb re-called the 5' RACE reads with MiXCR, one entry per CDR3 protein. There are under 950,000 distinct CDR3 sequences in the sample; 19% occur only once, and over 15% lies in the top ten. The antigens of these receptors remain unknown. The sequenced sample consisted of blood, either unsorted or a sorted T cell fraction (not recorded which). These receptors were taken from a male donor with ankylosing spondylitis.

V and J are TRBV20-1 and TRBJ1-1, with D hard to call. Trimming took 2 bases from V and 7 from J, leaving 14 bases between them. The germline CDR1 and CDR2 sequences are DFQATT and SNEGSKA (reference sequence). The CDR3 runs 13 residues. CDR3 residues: CSARWGGGNEAFF. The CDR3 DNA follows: TGCAGTGCTAGATGGGGAGGAGGGAATGAAGCTTTCTTT.

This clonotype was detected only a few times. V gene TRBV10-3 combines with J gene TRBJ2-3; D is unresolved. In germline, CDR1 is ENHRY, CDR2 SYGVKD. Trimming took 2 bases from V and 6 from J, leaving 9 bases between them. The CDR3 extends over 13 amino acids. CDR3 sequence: CAISEQHPDTQYF. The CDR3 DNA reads TGTGCCATCAGTGAGCAGCACCCCGATACGCAGTATTTT.

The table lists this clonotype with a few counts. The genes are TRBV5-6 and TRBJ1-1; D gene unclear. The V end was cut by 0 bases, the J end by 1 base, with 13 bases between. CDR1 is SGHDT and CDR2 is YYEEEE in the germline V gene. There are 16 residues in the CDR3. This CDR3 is CASSLGSFPGNTEAFF. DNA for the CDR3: TGTGCCAGCAGCTTGGGGTCCTTCCCGGGGAACACTGAAGCTTTCTTT.

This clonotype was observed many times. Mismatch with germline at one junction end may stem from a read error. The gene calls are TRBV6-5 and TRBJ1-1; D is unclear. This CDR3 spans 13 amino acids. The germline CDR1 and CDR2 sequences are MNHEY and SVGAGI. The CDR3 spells CASSYSKNTEAFF. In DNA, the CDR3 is TGCGCCAGCAGCTACTCCAAGAACACTGAAGCTTTCTTT.

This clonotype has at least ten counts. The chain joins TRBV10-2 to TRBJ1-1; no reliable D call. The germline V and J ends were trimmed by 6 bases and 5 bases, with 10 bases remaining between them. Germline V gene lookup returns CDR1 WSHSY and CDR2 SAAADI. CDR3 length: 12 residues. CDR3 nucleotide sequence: TGCGCCAGCAGCTCTGCGGGGACTGAAGCTTTCTTT. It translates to CASSSAGTEAFF.

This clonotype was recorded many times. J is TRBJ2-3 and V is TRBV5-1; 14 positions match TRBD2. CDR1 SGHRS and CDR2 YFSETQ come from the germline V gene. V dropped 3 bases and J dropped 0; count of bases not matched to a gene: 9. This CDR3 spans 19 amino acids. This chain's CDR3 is CASSSGLAGASTSTDTQYF. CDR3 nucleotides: TGCGCCAGCAGCTCGGGACTAGCGGGGGCCTCGACTAGCACAGATACGCAGTATTTT.

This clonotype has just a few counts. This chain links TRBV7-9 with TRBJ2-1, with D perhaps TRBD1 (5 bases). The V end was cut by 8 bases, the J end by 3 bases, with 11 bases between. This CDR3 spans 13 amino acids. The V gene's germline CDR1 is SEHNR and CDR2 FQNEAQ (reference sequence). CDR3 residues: CASCKDIYNEQFF. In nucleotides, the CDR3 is TGTGCCAGCTGCAAGGACATCTACAATGAGCAGTTCTTC.

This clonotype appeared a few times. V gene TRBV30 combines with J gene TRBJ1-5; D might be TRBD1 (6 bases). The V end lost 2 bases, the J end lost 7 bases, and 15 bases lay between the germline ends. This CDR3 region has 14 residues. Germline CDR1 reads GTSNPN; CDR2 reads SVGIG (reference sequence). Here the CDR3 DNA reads TGTGCCTGGAGTCAAACAGGGATGGGCCAGCCCCAGCATTTT. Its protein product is CAWSQTGMGQPQHF.

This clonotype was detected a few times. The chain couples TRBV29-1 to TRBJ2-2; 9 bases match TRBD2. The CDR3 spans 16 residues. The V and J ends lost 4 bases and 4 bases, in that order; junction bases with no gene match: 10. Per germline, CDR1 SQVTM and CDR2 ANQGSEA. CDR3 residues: CSVALTSGSVTGELFF. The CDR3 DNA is TGCAGCGTTGCACTCACTAGCGGGTCGGTCACCGGGGAGCTGTTTTTT.

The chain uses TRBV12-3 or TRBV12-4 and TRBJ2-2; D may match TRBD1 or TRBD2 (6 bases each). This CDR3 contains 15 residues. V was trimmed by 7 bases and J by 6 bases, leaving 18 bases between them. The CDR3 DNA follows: TGTGCCAGCACCCCGGTGGGGGGCGAGCCCGGGGAGCTGTTTTTT. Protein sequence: CASTPVGGEPGELFF.

The CDR3: CASSLLLAGGRLEQFF. In DNA form, the CDR3 reads TGTGCCAGCAGCTTACTTCTAGCGGGGGGGCGGTTAGAGCAGTTCTTC. The V gene is TRBV7-8, the J gene TRBJ2-1; TRBD2 aligns across 12 bases. Germline CDR1 is SGHVS and CDR2 is FQNEAQ. Unmatched junction bases numbered 9, after V lost 2 bases and J lost 10 bases. This CDR3 has 16 amino acids.

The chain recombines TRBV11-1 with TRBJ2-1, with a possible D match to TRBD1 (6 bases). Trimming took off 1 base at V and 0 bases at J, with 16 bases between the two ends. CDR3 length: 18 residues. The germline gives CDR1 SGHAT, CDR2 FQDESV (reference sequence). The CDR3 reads CASSLGQGQGSSYNEQFF. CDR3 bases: TGTGCCAGCAGCTTAGGGCAGGGGCAGGGAAGCTCCTACAATGAGCAGTTCTTC. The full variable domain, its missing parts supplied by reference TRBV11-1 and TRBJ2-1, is EAEVAQSPRYKITEKSQAVAFWCDPISGHATLYWYRQILGQGPELLVQFQDESVVDDSQLPKDRFSAERLKGVDSTLKIQPAELGDSAMYLCASSLGQGQGSSYNEQFFGPGTRLTVL.

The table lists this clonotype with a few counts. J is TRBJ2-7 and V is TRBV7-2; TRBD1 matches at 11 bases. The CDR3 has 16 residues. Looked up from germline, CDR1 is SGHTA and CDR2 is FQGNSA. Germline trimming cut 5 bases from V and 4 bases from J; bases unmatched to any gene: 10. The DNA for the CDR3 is TGTGCCAGCAGCCCAATCTCCGGGACAGGGGGTTACGAGCAGTACTTC. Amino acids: CASSPISGTGGYEQYF.

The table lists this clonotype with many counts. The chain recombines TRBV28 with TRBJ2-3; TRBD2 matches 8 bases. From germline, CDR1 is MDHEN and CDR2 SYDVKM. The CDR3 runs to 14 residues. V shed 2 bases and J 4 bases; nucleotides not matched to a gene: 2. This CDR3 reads CASSLSGSADTQYF. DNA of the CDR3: TGTGCCAGCAGTTTAAGCGGGAGTGCAGATACGCAGTATTTT.